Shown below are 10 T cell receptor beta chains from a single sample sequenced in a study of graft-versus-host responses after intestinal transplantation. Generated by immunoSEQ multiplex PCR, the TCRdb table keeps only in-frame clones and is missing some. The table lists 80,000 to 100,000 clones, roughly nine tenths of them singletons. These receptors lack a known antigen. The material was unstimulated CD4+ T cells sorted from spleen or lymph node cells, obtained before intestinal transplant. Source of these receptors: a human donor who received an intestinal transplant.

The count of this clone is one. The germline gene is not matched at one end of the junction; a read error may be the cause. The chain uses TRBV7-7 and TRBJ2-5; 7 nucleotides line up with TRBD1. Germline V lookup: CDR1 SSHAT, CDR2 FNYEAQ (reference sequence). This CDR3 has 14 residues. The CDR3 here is CASSPTGRGETQYF. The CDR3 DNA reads TGTGCTAGCAGCCCGACAGGGAGAGGAGAGACCCAGTACTTC.

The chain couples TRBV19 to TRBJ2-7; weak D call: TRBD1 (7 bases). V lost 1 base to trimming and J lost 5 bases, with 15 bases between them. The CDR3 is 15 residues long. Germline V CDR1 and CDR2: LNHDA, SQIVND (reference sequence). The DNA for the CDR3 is TGTGCCAGTAGTATAGCCAGGGGGGCTCTCGACGAGCAGTACTTC. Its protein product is CASSIARGALDEQYF.

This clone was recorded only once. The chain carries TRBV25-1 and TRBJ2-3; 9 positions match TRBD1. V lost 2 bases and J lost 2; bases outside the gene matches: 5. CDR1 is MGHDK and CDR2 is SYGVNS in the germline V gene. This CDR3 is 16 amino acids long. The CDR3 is CASSELGTGNTDTQYF. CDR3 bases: TGTGCCAGCAGTGAACTGGGGACAGGGAACACAGATACGCAGTATTTT.

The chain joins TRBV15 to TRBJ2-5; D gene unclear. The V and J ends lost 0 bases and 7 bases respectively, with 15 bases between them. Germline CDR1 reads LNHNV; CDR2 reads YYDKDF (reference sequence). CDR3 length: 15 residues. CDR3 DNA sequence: TGTGCCACCAGCAGAGATTTAGCACATACTGGGACCCAGTACTTC. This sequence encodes CATSRDLAHTGTQYF.

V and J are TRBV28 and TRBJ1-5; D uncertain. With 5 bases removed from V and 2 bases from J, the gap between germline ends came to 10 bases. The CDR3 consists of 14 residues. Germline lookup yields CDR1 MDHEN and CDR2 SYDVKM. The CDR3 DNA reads TGTGCCAGCAGTCTAGCAGCCGGCAATCAGCCCCAGCATTTT. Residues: CASSLAAGNQPQHF. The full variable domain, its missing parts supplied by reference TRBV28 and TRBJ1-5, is DVKVTQSSRYLVKRTGEKVFLECVQDMDHENMFWYRQDPGLGLRLIYFSYDVKMKEKGDIPEGYSVSREKKERFSLILESASTNQTSMYLCASSLAAGNQPQHFGDGTRLSIL.

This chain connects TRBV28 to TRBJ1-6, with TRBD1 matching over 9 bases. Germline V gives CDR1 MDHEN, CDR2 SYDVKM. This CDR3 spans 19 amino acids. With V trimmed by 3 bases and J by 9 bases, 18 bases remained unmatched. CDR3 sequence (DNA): TGTGCCAGCAGTTTTCTTCGTACCATAACCGGGACAGGGACTTCACCCCTCCACTTT. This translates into CASSFLRTITGTGTSPLHF.

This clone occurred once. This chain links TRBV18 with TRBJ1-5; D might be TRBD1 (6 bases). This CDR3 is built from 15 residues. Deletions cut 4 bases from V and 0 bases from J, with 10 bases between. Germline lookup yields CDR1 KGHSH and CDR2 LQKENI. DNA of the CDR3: TGTGCCAGCTCACTGGACAGTAATAGCAATCAGCCCCAGCATTTT. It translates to CASSLDSNSNQPQHF.

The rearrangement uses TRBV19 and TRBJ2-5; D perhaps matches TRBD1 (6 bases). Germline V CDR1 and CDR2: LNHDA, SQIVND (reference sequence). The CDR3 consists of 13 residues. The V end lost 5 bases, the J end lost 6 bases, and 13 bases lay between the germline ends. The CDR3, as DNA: TGTGCCAGTAGTTCCGGACAGATTAAGACCCAGTACTTC. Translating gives CASSSGQIKTQYF.

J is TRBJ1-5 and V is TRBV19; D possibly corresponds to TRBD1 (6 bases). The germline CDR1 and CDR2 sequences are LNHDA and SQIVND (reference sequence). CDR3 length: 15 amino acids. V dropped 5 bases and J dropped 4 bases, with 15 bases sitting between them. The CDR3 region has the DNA TGTGCCAGTAGTCCCAGGGGACGGGAAAATCAGCCCCAGCATTTT. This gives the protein CASSPRGRENQPQHF.

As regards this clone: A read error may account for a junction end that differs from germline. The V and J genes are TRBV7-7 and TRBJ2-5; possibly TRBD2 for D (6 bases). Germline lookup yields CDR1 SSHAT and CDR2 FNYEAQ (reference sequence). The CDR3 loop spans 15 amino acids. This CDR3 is CASSFGAGPGETQYF. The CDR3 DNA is TGTGCTAGCAGCTTCGGGGCGGGGCCCGGAGAGACCCAGTACTTC.